This passage covers 3 T cell receptor beta chains from one sample sequenced in a study of cytomegalovirus exposure and HLA in healthy donors. 13 Jbeta primers and 60 Vbeta primers were used for the PCR. Here immunoSEQ multiplex PCR was the method, and the copy in TCRdb shows in-frame clones only, minus some. This sample has 120,000 or so clones, with more than 75% found just once. The source material was PBMCs. These receptors came from a man aged 18 to 29 in good health and CMV-seronegative.

Written as DNA, the CDR3 is TGTGCCAGTAGGGGCAGGTGGGGAGACACAGATACGCAGTATTTT. Translated: CASRGRWGDTDTQYF. J is TRBJ2-3 and V is TRBV19; a weak D match, TRBD2 (5 bases). Trimming removed 6 bases at V and 2 bases at J, with 15 bases between. The CDR3 runs to 15 residues. Germline V CDR1 and CDR2: LNHDA, SQIVND (reference sequence).

In this sample, this clone turned up once. The rearrangement uses TRBV7-9 and TRBJ1-4; TRBD1 aligns across 9 bases. In germline, CDR1 is SEHNR, CDR2 FQNEAQ (reference sequence). The J segment lost 5 bases and the V segment lost 5 bases, leaving 6 bases of the junction unmatched. The CDR3 runs 15 residues. The CDR3 spells CASSPGDRVNEKLFF. CDR3 bases: TGTGCCAGCAGCCCCGGGGACAGGGTCAATGAAAAACTGTTTTTT. Full variable domain (rest looked up from reference TRBV7-9 and TRBJ1-4): DTGVSQNPRHKITKRGQNVTFRCDPISEHNRLYWYRQTLGQGPEFLTYFQNEAQLEKSRLLSDRFSAERPKGSFSTLEIQRTEQGDSAMYLCASSPGDRVNEKLFFGSGTQLSVL.

This chain links TRBV29-1 with TRBJ2-7; TRBD2 is a possible D gene (5 bases). The CDR3 has 11 amino acids. V shed 5 bases and J shed 4 bases, with 9 bases lying between them. The germline CDR1 and CDR2 sequences are SQVTM and ANQGSEA. The CDR3 DNA sequence: TGCAGCGTTCGGACTGAATACGAGCAGTACTTC. As protein: CSVRTEYEQYF.